This T cell receptor beta chain emerged from a study of siplizumab effects on memory and regulatory T cells. Some clones are missing from TCRdb's copy, which holds only in-frame ones; the method was immunoSEQ multiplex PCR. The sample lists about 50,000 clones; roughly nine tenths were seen once. The sample taken for sequencing was naive CD8+ T cells sorted from blood. The receptor comes from a human donor in good health.

Here the CDR3 DNA reads TGTGCCAGCAGTTACTCGGAGGGGGCACACTATGGCTACACCTTC. As protein: CASSYSEGAHYGYTF. This chain uses TRBV6-6 with TRBJ1-2; 7 positions agree with TRBD1. Per germline, CDR1 MNHNY and CDR2 SVGAGI (reference sequence). The CDR3 is made up of 15 amino acids. V was clipped by 0 bases and J by 3 bases; unmatched bases: 4.